This entry is about one T cell receptor (beta chain). The identical CDR3 is also encoded by other nucleotide sequences in the sample. The sample originates from a study of blood T cell repertoires in COVID-19. Trimming removed 2 bases from V and 2 bases from J; junction bases left unmatched: 4. The V gene's germline CDR1 is SGHTA and CDR2 FQGNSA. The CDR3 consists of 15 residues. TCRdb's table, derived via immunoSEQ multiplex PCR, lists solely in-frame clones and lacks some. The data contain more than 250,000 clones, about 89% of them singletons. The TCR comes from a young woman who had recovered from COVID-19. The V call is TRBV7-2, the J call TRBJ2-3; 7 bases map to TRBD2. Sequencing was performed on PBMCs or T cells enriched from blood (not recorded which). The CDR3 sequence: CASSLNGGNTDTQYF. CDR3 coding DNA: TGTGCCAGCAGCTTAAACGGGGGGAACACAGATACGCAGTATTTT.